This entry lists 32 T cell receptor beta chains sequenced from one sample in a study of blood T cells in healthy people across ages (dated by TCRdb to between 2015 and 2017). The receptor library was made with 5' RACE. Sequencing used an Illumina HiSeq 2500. A second roughly 7 to 11 cycle PCR used a sample-barcoded 5' primer and a J-beta primer mix. TCRdb reanalyzed the raw reads on its own, using fastp at Q25 for trimming and MiXCR for clone calling, and kept in-frame beta chains. Rows with one shared CDR3 protein collapse into an entry with the most common genes and DNA. The table for this sample lists about 690,000 distinct CDR3 sequences; around 38% of them were counted only once. Of the sample, around 30% is held by the ten largest clones. Sequencing input: blood. The origin of the receptors is a man older than 75 in good health.

The chain recombines TRBV4-3 with TRBJ2-1, with 10 bases matching TRBD2. Germline V CDR1 and CDR2: LGHNA, YSLEER. CDR3 length equals 15 residues. V lost 2 bases and J lost 8; bases outside the gene matches: 6. CDR3 coding DNA: TGCGCCAGCAGCCAATTCGCCCTAGCGGGAGATGAGCAGTTCTTC. Amino acid sequence: CASSQFALAGDEQFF.

In this sample, this clonotype turned up once. The chain couples TRBV5-1 to TRBJ2-1; 9 positions agree with TRBD2. This CDR3 has 15 residues. CDR1 is SGHRS and CDR2 is YFSETQ in the germline V gene. The trim removed 5 bases at V and 8 bases at J, leaving 11 bases unmatched. CDR3 amino acids: CASSLGSGRLDEQFF. The CDR3 nucleotides read TGCGCCAGCAGTCTCGGGAGCGGGAGGTTGGATGAGCAGTTCTTC.

This chain uses TRBV4-2 with TRBJ1-2; D not resolved. The CDR3 is made up of 14 amino acids. The germline V gene encodes CDR1 LGHNA and CDR2 YNFKEQ. V lost 1 base, J lost 5 bases, and 11 bases lay in between. CDR3 in DNA: TGTGCCAGCAGCCAAGCATACGGCGAGTATGGCTACACCTTC. Its protein product is CASSQAYGEYGYTF.

This clonotype came up a few times. This chain links TRBV25-1 with TRBJ1-2; no firm D call. Germline-derived CDR1 and CDR2 are MGHDK and SYGVNS. This CDR3 contains 13 residues. Trimming cost V 2 bases and J 3 bases, with 7 bases left between them. CDR3 sequence: CASSEGPYYGYTF. Written as DNA, the CDR3 is TGTGCCAGCAGTGAAGGCCCATACTATGGCTACACCTTC.

The V and J genes are TRBV5-1 and TRBJ2-2; no definite D call. V lost 4 bases and J 2 bases, leaving 9 bases between the germline ends. Germline assignment: CDR1 SGHRS and CDR2 YFSETQ. This CDR3 spans 14 amino acids. CDR3 protein: CASSQTINTGELFF. In DNA form, the CDR3 reads TGCGCCAGCAGCCAAACCATAAACACCGGGGAGCTGTTTTTT.

The V gene is TRBV10-3, the J gene TRBJ1-1, with D tentatively TRBD1 (6 bases). Per germline, CDR1 ENHRY and CDR2 SYGVKD. The CDR3 covers 16 residues. The V end lost 0 bases, the J end lost 1 base, and 12 bases lay between the germline ends. CDR3 nucleotide sequence: TGTGCCATCAGTGAGTCGACGGGGGCTGGGAACACTGAAGCTTTCTTT. It yields the protein CAISESTGAGNTEAFF.

Notes on this clonotype: At one end the junction does not follow the germline gene, possibly because of a read error. The chain employs TRBV11-1 and TRBJ1-2; 9 nucleotides match TRBD1. Germline lookup yields CDR1 SGHAT and CDR2 FQDESV (reference sequence). This CDR3 has 15 amino acids. This CDR3 reads CASSTGGQGDYGCTF. CDR3 nucleotide sequence: TGTGCCAGCAGCACAGGGGGACAGGGCGATTATGGCTGCACCTTC. Drawing the rest from reference TRBV11-1 and TRBJ1-2, the complete variable domain is EAEVAQSPRYKITEKSQAVAFWCDPISGHATLYWYRQILGQGPELLVQFQDESVVDDSQLPKDRFSAERLKGVDSTLKIQPAELGDSAMYLCASSTGGQGDYGCTFGSGTRLTVV.

The V and J genes are TRBV20-1 and TRBJ2-5; 12 nucleotides match TRBD2. The J call may be faulty, since TRBJ2-7 better matches the DNA end. CDR1 DFQATT and CDR2 SNEGSKA come from the germline V gene (reference sequence). The CDR3 consists of 16 residues. The DNA for the CDR3 is TGCAGTGCTAGAGACCTCAGACTAGCGGGAGTGCGCGAGCAGTACTTC. It translates to CSARDLRLAGVREQYF.

This chain connects TRBV9 to TRBJ2-7, with D hard to call. Looked up from germline, CDR1 is SGDLS and CDR2 is YYNGEE. The germline V and J ends were trimmed by 0 bases and 0 bases, with 10 bases remaining between them. The CDR3 runs 15 residues. The CDR3: CASSVVDSSSYEQYF. The CDR3 coding sequence is TGTGCCAGCAGCGTAGTTGACTCGAGCTCCTACGAGCAGTACTTC.

A note on this clonotype: A much more abundant neighbour one base away suggests this may be a read error. The rearrangement uses TRBV20-1 and TRBJ2-1; 7 bases are a match to TRBD2. V lost 0 bases and J lost 13; bases outside the gene matches: 9. Per germline, CDR1 DFQATT and CDR2 SNEGSKA (reference sequence). The CDR3 runs 13 residues. The CDR3 bases are TGCAGTGCTAGAGATCCCGTGCGGGAGACCCAGTTCTTC. Protein: CSARDPVRETQFF.

The chain joins TRBV20-1 to TRBJ1-1; maybe TRBD1 (5 bases). CDR1 and CDR2 from the germline V gene are DFQATT and SNEGSKA (reference sequence). V was trimmed by 3 bases and J by 10 bases, leaving 18 bases between them. The CDR3 totals 13 residues. The CDR3 spells CSARSGWDLGAFF. The CDR3 nucleotides read TGCAGTGCTAGGTCCGGATGGGACCTCGGAGCTTTCTTT.

V and J are TRBV20-1 and TRBJ2-3, with TRBD1 identical over 8 bases. CDR3 length: 15 residues. V shed 6 bases, J shed 2 bases, and the junction held 10 bases outside the gene matches. CDR1 DFQATT and CDR2 SNEGSKA come from the germline V gene (reference sequence). CDR3 in amino acids: CSAQGPGQVTDTQYF. As DNA, the CDR3 is TGCAGTGCCCAGGGACCGGGACAGGTCACAGATACGCAGTATTTT.

This clonotype was picked up one time. This chain uses TRBV12-3 or TRBV12-4 with TRBJ2-3, with D possibly being TRBD2 (6 bases). The CDR3 extends over 16 amino acids. V dropped 3 bases and J dropped 4 bases, with 17 bases sitting between them. The CDR3 loop is CASSFRGRGDADTQYF. The CDR3 coding sequence is TGTGCCAGCAGTTTTCGGGGGAGAGGGGACGCAGATACGCAGTATTTT.

This clonotype was detected a few times. The chain employs TRBV10-3 and TRBJ2-5; possibly TRBD2 for D (6 bases). The CDR3 is 14 amino acids. The germline V gene encodes CDR1 ENHRY and CDR2 SYGVKD. The V and J ends lost 6 bases and 2 bases respectively, with 13 bases between them. The CDR3 here is CAIRGGAGQETQYF. Here the CDR3 DNA reads TGTGCCATCAGGGGCGGGGCGGGACAAGAGACCCAGTACTTC.

The chain couples TRBV15 to TRBJ2-2, with D hard to call. Trimming left V 0 bases short and J 0 bases short, with 5 bases between. The CDR3 is 15 amino acids. Germline CDR1 and CDR2: LNHNV and YYDKDF (reference sequence). The CDR3 protein is CATSRDFTNTGELFF. The CDR3 region has the DNA TGTGCCACCAGCAGAGATTTTACGAACACCGGGGAGCTGTTTTTT. The full variable domain, with the rest looked up from reference TRBV15 and TRBJ2-2, is DAMVIQNPRYQVTQFGKPVTLSCSQTLNHNVMYWYQQKSSQAPKLLFHYYDKDFNNEADTPDNFQSRRPNTSFCFLDIRSPGLGDTAMYLCATSRDFTNTGELFFGEGSRLTVL.

The chain recombines TRBV6-5 with TRBJ2-3; TRBD1 or TRBD2 may be the D gene (6 bases each). There are 15 residues in the CDR3. From germline, CDR1 is MNHEY and CDR2 SVGAGI. The V end was cut by 6 bases, the J end by 2 bases, with 15 bases between. CDR3 amino acids: CASRTGATFTDTQYF. The CDR3, as DNA: TGTGCCAGCAGAACGGGGGCTACCTTCACAGATACGCAGTATTTT.

This chain joins TRBV12-3 or TRBV12-4 and TRBJ2-1; D ambiguous. V was cut by 8 bases and J by 8 bases, with 10 bases left in between. This CDR3 is 11 amino acids long. The CDR3 DNA follows: TGTGCCAGCGGGAAGTTGGATGAGCAGTTCTTC. This sequence encodes CASGKLDEQFF.

This clonotype was counted a few times. This rearrangement joins TRBV6-2 or TRBV6-3 to TRBJ2-7; D remains ambiguous. This CDR3 spans 12 amino acids. V gave up 7 bases and J gave up 3 bases, with 10 bases separating them. In germline, CDR1 is MNHEY, CDR2 SVGEGT. The CDR3 spells CASKPGLYEQYF. The CDR3 DNA is TGTGCCAGCAAACCGGGCCTCTACGAGCAGTACTTC.

This clonotype was recorded many times. This sequence joins TRBV7-9 and TRBJ2-5; no reliable D call. Germline V CDR1 and CDR2: SEHNR, FQNEAQ (reference sequence). The V end was cut by 4 bases, the J end by 1 base, with 13 bases between. There are 15 residues in the CDR3. In DNA form, the CDR3 reads TGTGCCAGCAGCTACGCACCAACGTTCCAAGAGACCCAGTACTTC. It codes for CASSYAPTFQETQYF.

The sample holds one count of this clonotype. The chain has TRBV6-2 or TRBV6-3 and TRBJ2-3; D may match TRBD1 or TRBD2 (6 bases each). The germline CDR1 and CDR2 sequences are MNHEY and SVGEGT. V was cut by 8 bases and J by 6 bases, with 18 bases left in between. The CDR3 contains 14 residues. In nucleotides, the CDR3 is TGTGCCAGCCTCCGTCGGGGGCAAGGGGATACGCAGTATTTT. Protein sequence: CASLRRGQGDTQYF.

V is TRBV4-3 and J is TRBJ2-1, with 8 bases fitting TRBD2. The J call could be wrong; TRBJ2-7 is a better fit for the DNA end. The CDR3 totals 17 residues. Germline V gives CDR1 LGHNA, CDR2 YSLEER. The CDR3 DNA follows: TGCGCCAGCAGCCAAGGACTAGCGCCGAGCTCCTACAATGAGCAGTACTTC. It yields the protein CASSQGLAPSSYNEQYF.

The V gene is TRBV7-2, the J gene TRBJ2-1, with TRBD2 matching over 9 bases. The ends lost 2 bases at V and 6 bases at J; junction bases unmatched: 5. The CDR3 is 15 residues long. Looked up from germline, CDR1 is SGHTA and CDR2 is FQGNSA. CDR3 in amino acids: CASSLRTSAANEQFF. In nucleotides, the CDR3 is TGTGCCAGCAGCTTACGGACTAGCGCGGCCAATGAGCAGTTCTTC.

This clonotype was counted only a few times. V is TRBV14 and J is TRBJ2-1, with D maybe TRBD2 (7 bases). Trimming stripped 5 bases from V and 3 bases from J, with 14 bases between. This CDR3 comprises 15 residues. Per germline, CDR1 SGHDN and CDR2 FVKESK. Here the CDR3 reads CASSKGGGLYNEQFF. The CDR3 DNA reads TGTGCCAGCAGCAAAGGGGGGGGCCTCTACAATGAGCAGTTCTTC.

This clonotype was seen a handful of times. V is TRBV6-5 and J is TRBJ1-2, with 9 bases fitting TRBD1. CDR3 size: 15 residues. The V gene's germline CDR1 is MNHEY and CDR2 SVGAGI. V shed 10 bases and J 0 bases; nucleotides not matched to a gene: 9. CDR3 bases: TGTGCCACCCTACCATACAGGGGGCCTAACTATGGCTACACCTTC. It specifies CATLPYRGPNYGYTF.

V usage is TRBV20-1 and J usage is TRBJ2-1, with D possibly being TRBD2 (6 bases). Trimming took 4 bases from V and 1 from J, leaving 17 bases between them. Germline V gene data show CDR1 as DFQATT and CDR2 as SNEGSKA (reference sequence). This CDR3 region has 16 residues. As DNA, the CDR3 is TGCAGTGCTAACCCTGAGCCCGGAGGGTCCTACAATGAGCAGTTCTTC. Amino acid sequence: CSANPEPGGSYNEQFF.

The V gene is TRBV6-2 or TRBV6-3, the J gene TRBJ2-4; D gene ambiguous. The J call is uncertain, as TRBJ2-7 better fits the DNA end. This CDR3 spans 14 amino acids. The germline CDR1 and CDR2 sequences are MNHEY and SVGEGT. The DNA for the CDR3 is TGTGCCAGCAGTTATACCGACCAGACCTACGAGCAGTACTTC. Protein sequence: CASSYTDQTYEQYF.

The chain carries TRBV7-2 and TRBJ2-5; D is unresolved. The CDR3 contains 12 residues. V dropped 5 bases and J dropped 2 bases, with 6 bases sitting between them. Germline assignment: CDR1 SGHTA and CDR2 FQGNSA. The CDR3 reads CASSPIQETQYF. DNA for the CDR3: TGTGCCAGCAGCCCAATTCAAGAGACCCAGTACTTC.

The chain joins TRBV6-2 or TRBV6-3 to TRBJ1-2; unclear D gene. The CDR3 loop spans 11 amino acids. V dropped 6 bases and J dropped 8 bases, with 10 bases sitting between them. CDR1 MNHEY and CDR2 SVGEGT come from the germline V gene. This CDR3 is CASSLYSGYTF. The CDR3, as DNA: TGTGCCAGCAGCTTGTATTCCGGCTACACCTTC.

This chain links TRBV28 with TRBJ2-3; 10 nucleotides line up with TRBD2. The V segment lost 4 bases and the J segment 2 bases; nucleotides outside the gene matches: 15. The CDR3 contains 19 residues. Germline CDR1 is MDHEN and CDR2 is SYDVKM. The CDR3 reads CASSSDRKTSGPNTDTQYF. Written as DNA, the CDR3 is TGTGCCAGCAGTTCCGATCGCAAGACTAGCGGGCCGAACACAGATACGCAGTATTTT.

This chain connects TRBV6-2 or TRBV6-3 to TRBJ2-5; no clear D. Germline lookup yields CDR1 MNHEY and CDR2 SVGEGT. V lost 6 bases and J 1 base, leaving 9 bases between the germline ends. This CDR3 has 13 residues. The CDR3 DNA follows: TGTGCCAGCAGACCAAAGTCCCAAGAGACCCAGTACTTC. As protein: CASRPKSQETQYF.

This chain connects TRBV10-2 to TRBJ2-7, with 8 bases matching TRBD1. The CDR3 loop spans 15 amino acids. Looked up from germline, CDR1 is WSHSY and CDR2 is SAAADI. With V trimmed by 0 bases and J by 7 bases, 8 bases remained unmatched. The CDR3, as DNA: TGCGCCAGCAGTGAGTCGACGGGACAGGTTTATGAGCAGTACTTC. Translation gives CASSESTGQVYEQYF.

The CDR3 loop reads CASSQEGAANTGELFF. The CDR3 DNA reads as TGCGCCAGCAGCCAAGAGGGGGCAGCGAACACCGGGGAGCTGTTTTTT. This rearrangement joins TRBV4-1 to TRBJ2-2, with a possible D match to TRBD1 (6 bases). The CDR3 length is 16 residues. The V gene lost 0 bases and the J gene lost 0 bases, with 8 bases spanning the gap. Germline lookup yields CDR1 MGHRA and CDR2 YSYEKL.